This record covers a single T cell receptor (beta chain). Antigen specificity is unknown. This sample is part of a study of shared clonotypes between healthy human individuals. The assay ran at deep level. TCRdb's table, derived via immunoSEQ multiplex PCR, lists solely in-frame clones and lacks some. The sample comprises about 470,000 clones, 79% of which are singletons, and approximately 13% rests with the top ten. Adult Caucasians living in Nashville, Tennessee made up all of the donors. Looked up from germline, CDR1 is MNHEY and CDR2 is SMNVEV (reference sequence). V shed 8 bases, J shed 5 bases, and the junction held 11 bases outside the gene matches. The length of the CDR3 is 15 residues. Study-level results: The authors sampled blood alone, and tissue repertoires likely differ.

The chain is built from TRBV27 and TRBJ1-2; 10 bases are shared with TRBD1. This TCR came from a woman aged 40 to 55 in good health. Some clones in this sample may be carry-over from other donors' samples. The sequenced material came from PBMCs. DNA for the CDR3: TGTGCCAGCGCATTTACCGGGACAGGGGATTATGGCTACACCTTC. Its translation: CASAFTGTGDYGYTF.